What follows is one T cell receptor beta chain and its context. Its antigen is undetermined. This entry belongs to a study of cytomegalovirus exposure and HLA in healthy donors. Study-wide points: The investigators catalogued some 160 TCR beta chains as cytomegalovirus-associated.

The J segment lost 0 bases and the V segment lost 2 bases, leaving 4 bases of the junction unmatched. The germline gives CDR1 MGHDK, CDR2 SYGVNS. This CDR3 is built from 16 residues. PCR primers comprised 60 Vbeta and 13 Jbeta primers. Only in-frame clones appear in the TCRdb table, and some are missing; sequencing was by immunoSEQ multiplex PCR. The sample lists hundreds of thousands of clones, around 89% occurring once. This TCR was recovered from a woman younger than 30 in good health and CMV-seronegative. Sequenced sample: PBMCs. V usage is TRBV25-1 and J usage is TRBJ2-7, with 10 bases matching TRBD1. CDR3 DNA: TGTGCCAGCAGTGAAATGGGGACAGGGGTCTCCTACGAGCAGTACTTC. Translation gives CASSEMGTGVSYEQYF.